This TCR beta chain was identified in a study of cytomegalovirus exposure and HLA in healthy donors listed by TCRdb under 2017. As for the study more broadly: In an earlier analysis of roughly 590 of the donors, approximately 260 Gb of sequence data and 90 million to 120 million unique TCR beta sequences from 150 million to 200 million T cells were reported. The study aimed to test whether signatures of past pathogen exposure could be identified by cataloging public T cell receptors. High-throughput TCR immunosequencing, statistical association of individual TCRs with disease status, and machine learning were combined to predict cytomegalovirus infection status. Genome-wide SNP genotypes for about 65% of the roughly 700 donors were used in a later genetic analysis, which treated that subset as a discovery cohort. Roughly 300 gigabases of sequencing data and tens of millions of unique TCR sequences made up an early release that covered some 640 HLA-typed donors. Rather than using new phenotypic data, the later analysis identified candidate immune exposures from TCR beta sequences and from how often those sequences occurred across donors. Besides the first cohort of 666 subjects, a separate validation cohort made up of about 120 different subjects was used. Donor age, sex, ethnicity and CMV serostatus were compiled together with the repertoire data. Of the 350 to 400 genotyped donors, roughly 80% fell in the genetic ancestry cluster associated with self-reported Caucasian donors. All discovery cohort repertoires had been generated using a single sequencing platform. Using immunosequencing, the study profiled T cell repertoires from about 610 subjects and related those repertoires to cytomegalovirus serostatus. Among 300 to 450 genotyped donors of the cohort, an average of 235,054 unique TCR beta nucleotide sequences were sequenced per donor, roughly 18% of them non-productive. To study patterns of TCR occurrence, a later analysis re-analyzed previously published TCR beta repertoires from just over 650 donors and added high-resolution HLA genotyping. Roughly five DR-DQ haplotypes were handled as single units for association and clustering because linkage in the cohort was strong. In an earlier analysis of 550 to 700 of the donors, high-throughput TCR beta sequencing was used to judge whether each TCR beta V gene segment behaved as functional or pseudogenic. Class I and class II HLA loci were covered by the typing at four-digit resolution. Typing coverage varied by locus: roughly 629-640 donors for A, B, C, DRB1 and DQB1; approximately 520 for DQA1; 606 for DPA1; around 450 for DPB1.

CDR1 and CDR2, looked up from the germline V gene, are MNHGY and SVAAGI. The CDR3 covers 13 residues, taking in both the cysteine and the phenylalanine. Only the CDR3 DNA is retained, 39 bases long and in frame from the first base. V sheds 5 bases and J sheds 2 bases, leaving 10 bases between their ends. Libraries were built with the immunoSEQ multiplex PCR assay. For the multiplex PCR, a mixture combining 60 forward primers for TCR Vbeta segments and 13 reverse primers for TCR Jbeta segments was used. A multiplex PCR assay on genomic DNA amplified the CDR3 region of rearranged TCR beta genes. Amplified TCR beta libraries were sequenced as 87-base-pair reads on the Illumina HiSeq System. The published analysis was carried out like this. A later analysis tallied 70 million to 100 million unique TCR beta chains across the 700 or so repertoires, and some 10 million of those chains were shared by two or more donors. A nearest-neighbor algorithm error-corrected the raw reads and collapsed the reads into unique sequences, merging closely related sequences to remove PCR and sequencing errors. V, D and J gene segments were assigned by aligning CDR3 sequences to IMGT reference sequences. For a sequence to be retained, a match of at least six nucleotides to both a V gene segment and a J gene segment was required. A rearrangement counted as productive if the CDR3 had no stop codons and remained in frame with V and J, and every other rearrangement counted as non-productive. CDR3 was defined according to IMGT convention as the region running from the second conserved V-encoded cysteine to the conserved J-encoded phenylalanine. Sequences without an unambiguous match to a single V gene segment were excluded from the earlier analysis of 587 of the donors. An earlier analysis of under 750 of the donors called V segments functional above 56.7% productive rearrangements and segregating when the between-donor standard deviation exceeded 5%. A statistical classification framework was developed to diagnose cytomegalovirus status using the catalog of TCR beta chain sequences. In a later analysis, TCR nucleotide sequences were compared against IMGT/GENE-DB human TR gene sequences so that V and J genes could be assigned. A later analysis assigned CDR3 sequences and most-parsimonious VDJ recombination scenarios with the TCRdist pipeline. In a later analysis, each TCR beta chain was defined by its CDR3 amino acid sequence together with its V-gene family, and reads lacking a unique V-gene family were excluded. A later analysis removed 550 to 650 highly shared, low-generation-probability nucleotide sequences to deal with suspected cross-contamination and a sequencing artifact. In a later analysis, a clonal expansion index was calculated for each public chain from normalized within-repertoire ranks of inferred template counts. A later analysis computed generation probabilities with a VDJ recombination model fitted to out-of-frame rearrangements, and checked the results against IGoR. A later analysis scored TCR-TCR, TCR-HLA and TCR-CMV co-occurrence with hypergeometric tests, applying a repertoire-size bias correction to TCR pairs. In a later analysis, false discovery rates were estimated by permuting HLA or CMV assignments 20 times. In a later analysis, co-occurring TCRs were grouped using DBSCAN, and TCRdist sequence similarity was added for clustering within HLA-allele-positive subsets. Repertoires with fewer than 30,000 or more than 120,000 public chains were left out of co-occurrence clustering, as were a few repertoires with anomalous nucleotide sharing. TCRdb stores this immuneACCESS table with in-frame sequences only. Part of the clones is absent; in the studies checked, under half of the shortfall reflects unresolved V genes, and no reason is known for the rest. V and J calls and clone size are given by that table; D and trimming were obtained from the DNA. This sample lists some 97,000 clones; 80% to 90% were detected once. The top ten clonotypes cover roughly 1.2% of the sample.

In total, approximately 700 healthy bone marrow donors made up the cohort. Cohort members were all nominally healthy when sampled, although unrecorded immune exposures were likely present. The donor was CMV seronegative and belonged to the group of approximately 320 seronegative cohort members. Each donor provided a peripheral blood sample, and peripheral blood mononuclear cells were used for TCR beta sequencing. The Qiagen DNeasy Blood Extraction Kit was used to extract genomic DNA from the blood cell samples. As regards this clone: The specificity of this receptor is unknown. Base quality data are lacking; no much larger clone is found one base away.

Overall results and qualifications from the work: In a later analysis, the rate of TCR association differed among HLA loci, with DRB1 alleles having the most associated TCRs and HLA-C alleles having the fewest. Assigning TCR associations to individual alleles was difficult when HLA alleles, especially DR and DQ, strongly co-occurred. Immune exposure information for the cohort was limited to CMV serostatus. Most TCR sequences were observed very rarely across donors, whereas some public TCRs were present in many individuals. V-gene and J-gene trimming of TCR beta chains was associated with a missense DCLRE1C variant in a later genetic analysis, and the association was replicated in an independent cohort. Several of the top co-occurrence clusters appeared to be linked to parvovirus B19, influenza, CMV and Epstein-Barr virus, according to a later analysis. Roughly uniform sequencing depth across donors was assumed in presence/absence analyses, although this assumption may not hold. The cohort was sequenced for TCR beta chains only, and without alpha or paired-chain data the features that could be detected were limited. Some IMGT-functional V segments, including TRBV6-2 and TRBV6-3, could not be distinguished by the 87-base-pair reads and were therefore excluded. Compared with equally common non-associated chains, HLA-associated TCR beta chains in a later analysis were more clonally expanded and had lower generation probabilities. An earlier analysis of around 500 of the donors showed that most TCR beta V segments appeared in productive rearrangements either about 90% or about 30% of the time, which broadly matched IMGT annotations. In both the original and validation cohorts, the classifier was reported to diagnose cytomegalovirus status with high specificity and sensitivity. The study gave a list of 150 to 200 TCR beta chains associated with cytomegalovirus. Three of the identified cytomegalovirus-associated TCR beta chains were confirmed in vitro to be specific for cytomegalovirus antigens. A later genetic analysis reported fewer N-insertions in productive TCRs among donors in an Asian-associated ancestry cluster than the roughly 620-donor mean. A further reported finding was that TCR beta sequences accurately predicted the HLA-A and HLA-B alleles for most subjects in the first cohort. Because HLA typing was unavailable for some donors at each locus, only the typed subset was used in association tests. The sequencing pipeline was judged likely to have produced a cluster of highly shared sequence variants as a technical artifact. Because counts were too low, seventeen rarely observed V segments, including chromosome 9 orphons, were excluded from the earlier analysis of some 590 of the donors. The authors suggested that the approach could potentially be generalized to other disease states and immunological phenotypes. In a later analysis, most CMV-associated TCR beta chains were found to appear HLA-restricted, with HLA associations seemingly driven largely by CMV exposure. Specific HLA alleles were associated with 15,000 to 20,000 TCR beta sequences at a false discovery rate of 0.05 in a later analysis. Linkage disequilibrium might explain the correlated functional status among segregating V segments, but an unknown experimental factor could not be excluded.

The sequence was collected from a woman aged 18-35 years in good health and CMV-seronegative. Material: PBMCs. The sequence is built from TRBV6-9 and TRBJ2-7; 5 matching bases give a weak D call of TRBD1. The CDR3 has the sequence CASSADRPYEQYF. The base sequence is TGTGCCAGCAGTGCAGACAGACCCTACGAGCAGTACTTC.